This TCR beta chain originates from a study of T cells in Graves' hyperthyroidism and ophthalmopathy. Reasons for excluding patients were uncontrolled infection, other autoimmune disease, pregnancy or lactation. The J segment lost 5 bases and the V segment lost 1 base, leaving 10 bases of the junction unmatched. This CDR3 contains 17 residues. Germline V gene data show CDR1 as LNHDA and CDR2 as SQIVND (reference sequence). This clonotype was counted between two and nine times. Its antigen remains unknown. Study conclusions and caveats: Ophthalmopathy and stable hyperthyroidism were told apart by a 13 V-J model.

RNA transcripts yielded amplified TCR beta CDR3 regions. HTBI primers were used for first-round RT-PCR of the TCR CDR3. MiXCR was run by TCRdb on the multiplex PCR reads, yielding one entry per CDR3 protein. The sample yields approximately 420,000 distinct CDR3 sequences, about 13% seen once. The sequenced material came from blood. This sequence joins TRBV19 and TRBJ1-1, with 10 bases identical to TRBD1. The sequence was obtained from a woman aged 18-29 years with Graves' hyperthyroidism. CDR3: CASSIVTRQGAVTEAFF. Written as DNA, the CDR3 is TGTGCCAGTAGTATAGTTACGAGACAGGGGGCGGTAACTGAAGCTTTCTTT. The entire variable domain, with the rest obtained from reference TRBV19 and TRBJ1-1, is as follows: DGGITQSPKYLFRKEGQNVTLSCEQNLNHDAMYWYRQDPGQGLRLIYYSQIVNDFQKGDIAEGYSVSREKKESFPLTVTSAQKNPTAFYLCASSIVTRQGAVTEAFFGQGTRLTVV.